This is a list of T cell receptor beta chains from one sample in a study of T cell responses to AZD1222 COVID-19 vaccine. Profiling relied on immunoSEQ multiplex PCR, and the TCRdb table lists in-frame clones only, not all of them. The sample comprises tens of thousands of clones, roughly 87% of which are singletons, and roughly 2.5% rests with the top ten. The sample here was peripheral blood, taken 28 days after the second AZD1222 dose. The source is an adult who received the AZD1222 COVID-19 vaccine. Each CDR3 is given with its conserved first and last residue. D genes are given only for firm matches. Expanded clones are given a class, and other clones once, few, many or no size at all.

>.|TRBV10-3|TRBJ2-3|TRBD2
CAIRVAGDTDTQYF
TGTGCCATCAGGGTAGCGGGGGACACAGATACGCAGTATTTT
>.|TRBV3-1/TRBV3-2|TRBJ1-2|.
CASSQEEGLGGYTF
TGTGCCAGCAGCCAAGAGGAGGGATTGGGTGGCTACACCTTC
>.|TRBV30|TRBJ2-1|TRBD2
CAWTSGPRQFF
TGTGCCTGGACTAGCGGACCCCGACAGTTCTTC
>.|TRBV5-4|TRBJ1-6|TRBD1
CASSLDRDRGSPLHF
TGTGCCAGCAGCTTGGATAGGGACAGGGGTTCACCCCTCCACTTT
>once|TRBV6-2/TRBV6-3|TRBJ1-2|TRBD1
CASSLKRGQGAKVYYGYTF
TGTGCCAGCAGCTTAAAACGAGGACAGGGGGCGAAGGTATACTATGGCTACACCTTC
>once|TRBV3-1/TRBV3-2|TRBJ2-2|TRBD1
CASSPMTGVGELFF
TGTGCCAGCAGCCCGATGACAGGGGTGGGGGAGCTGTTTTTT
>few|TRBV19|TRBJ2-1|TRBD2
CAAGSGTSGTYNEQFF
TGTGCCGCCGGATCCGGGACTAGCGGGACCTACAATGAGCAGTTCTTC
>.|TRBV14|TRBJ1-2|.
CASSLWAGTGYTF
TGTGCCAGCAGCCTGTGGGCCGGAACTGGCTACACCTTC
>.|TRBV5-1|TRBJ1-1|.
CASTSSGTLSTFF
TGCGCCAGCACCTCGTCGGGAACCCTGTCAACTTTCTTT
>once|TRBV11-3|TRBJ2-6|.
CASSSGANVLTF
TGTGCCAGCAGCTCCGGGGCCAACGTCCTGACTTTC
>.|TRBV18|TRBJ2-1|.
CASSPIPSSGEQFF
TGTGCCAGCTCACCAATACCCAGCTCGGGTGAGCAGTTCTTC
>.|TRBV11-2|TRBJ2-6|.
CASTFSRSSGANVLTF
TGTGCCAGCACCTTCTCGCGGAGCTCTGGGGCCAACGTCCTGACTTTC
>.|TRBV18|TRBJ1-1|.
CASSPLPPGYTEAFF
TGTGCCAGCTCACCGTTACCCCCGGGGTATACTGAAGCTTTCTTT
>.|TRBV7-2|TRBJ2-1|.
CASSLGSGIVYNEQFF
TGTGCCAGCAGCTTAGGGTCGGGAATAGTTTACAATGAGCAGTTCTTC
>.|TRBV3-1/TRBV3-2|TRBJ1-4|TRBD1
CASSRNFGTANEKLFF
TGTGCCAGCAGCCGAAATTTCGGGACAGCTAATGAAAAACTGTTTTTT
>.|TRBV28|TRBJ2-6|TRBD2
CASSPPGGLGSGANVLTF
TGTGCCAGCAGCCCCCCGGGGGGTTTAGGGTCTGGGGCCAACGTCCTGACTTTC
>once|TRBV19|TRBJ1-1|.
CASRSPGGLGSEAFF
TGTGCCAGTAGATCCCCCGGGGGGCTCGGCAGTGAAGCTTTCTTT
>.|TRBV6-5|TRBJ2-7|.
CASREPGRDEQYF
TGTGCCAGCAGGGAGCCTGGAAGGGACGAGCAGTACTTC
>.|TRBV19|TRBJ1-2|TRBD1
CASRQGAEGYTF
TGTGCCAGTCGACAGGGGGCTGAGGGCTACACCTTC
>.|TRBV6-2/TRBV6-3|TRBJ2-2|TRBD2
CASSLRTSGPNTGELFF
TGTGCCAGCAGTTTGCGGACTAGCGGGCCGAACACCGGGGAGCTGTTTTTT
>once|TRBV6-5|TRBJ1-3|TRBD1
CASSKDRVAGNTIYF
TGTGCCAGCAGTAAGGACAGGGTGGCTGGAAACACCATATATTTT
>.|TRBV5-6|TRBJ1-1|TRBD1
CATHLWGQSQAVAEAFF
TGTGCCACCCACCTGTGGGGACAGTCACAAGCAGTCGCTGAAGCTTTCTTT
>.|TRBV5-1|TRBJ2-4|.
CASSPAGAAKNIQYF
TGCGCCAGCAGCCCCGCGGGGGCGGCCAAAAACATTCAGTACTTC
>.|TRBV5-1|TRBJ1-1|.
CASSFGRNLNTEAFF
TGCGCCAGCAGCTTTGGGAGGAACTTGAACACTGAAGCTTTCTTT
>.|TRBV7-9|TRBJ2-1|TRBD2
CASSPGLAGRNEQFF
TGTGCCAGCAGCCCCGGACTAGCGGGGCGGAATGAGCAGTTCTTC
>.|TRBV9|TRBJ2-1|TRBD2
CASSAIRGGEQFF
TGTGCCAGCAGCGCTATCCGGGGGGGTGAGCAGTTCTTC
>.|TRBV27|TRBJ1-5|.
CASSPGRISNQPQHF
TGTGCCAGCAGTCCGGGACGGATTAGCAATCAGCCCCAGCATTTT
>.|TRBV3-1/TRBV3-2|TRBJ1-2|.
CASSLTAINYGYTF
TGTGCCAGCAGCCTGACAGCCATCAACTATGGCTACACCTTC
>once|TRBV25-1|TRBJ2-4|.
CASSEERRGNIQYF
TGTGCCAGCAGTGAAGAACGCAGGGGTAACATTCAGTACTTC
>.|TRBV11-3|TRBJ2-7|TRBD1
CASSPSTGVPYEQYF
TGTGCCAGCAGCCCATCGACAGGGGTCCCCTACGAGCAGTACTTC
>.|TRBV6-5|TRBJ2-7|.
CASRSGDASEQYF
TGTGCCAGCAGGTCCGGCGACGCTTCCGAGCAGTACTTC
>.|TRBV6-6|TRBJ1-1|.
CASSPRDMGVFF
TGTGCCAGCAGTCCCCGGGACATGGGGGTTTTCTTT
>once|TRBV5-1|TRBJ2-2|.
CASSLEGAGELFF
TGCGCCAGCAGCTTGGAGGGAGCCGGGGAGCTGTTTTTT
>.|TRBV6-5|TRBJ2-7|TRBD2
CASSISGRAGGF
TGTGCCAGCAGTATTAGCGGGAGGGCCGGGGGGTTC
>.|TRBV19|TRBJ1-1|TRBD1
CASSIAHRGLMEAFF
TGTGCCAGTAGTATTGCACACAGGGGGCTAATGGAGGCTTTCTTT
>.|TRBV10-3|TRBJ1-6|TRBD1
CAISDDRGGSPLHF
TGTGCCATCAGTGACGACAGGGGGGGATCACCCCTCCACTTT
>.|TRBV4-2|TRBJ2-7|TRBD2
CASSQVANSGRGFSYEQYF
TGTGCCAGCAGCCAAGTGGCGAATAGCGGGAGGGGTTTCTCCTACGAGCAGTACTTC
>.|TRBV7-2|TRBJ2-5|.
CASSSPNRAQETQYF
TGTGCCAGCAGCTCACCCAACAGGGCCCAAGAGACCCAGTACTTC
>.|TRBV27|TRBJ1-1|.
CASSFRGENTEAFF
TGTGCCAGCAGTTTCCGGGGCGAGAACACTGAAGCTTTCTTT
>.|TRBV4-2|TRBJ1-2|.
CASSQDRGARKIDGYTF
TGTGCCAGCAGCCAAGATCGGGGGGCTAGGAAGATCGATGGCTACACCTTC
>.|TRBV28|TRBJ2-7|.
CASNGGYEQYF
TGTGCCAGCAACGGGGGTTACGAGCAGTACTTC
>.|TRBV21-1|TRBJ1-2|.
CASSKDRLPCHGYTF
TGTGCCAGCAGCAAAGACCGCCTCCCGTGCCATGGCTACACCTTC
>.|TRBV5-1|TRBJ2-5|.
CASSYVGTQYF
TGCGCCAGCAGCTACGTAGGGACCCAGTACTTC
>.|TRBV3-1/TRBV3-2|TRBJ1-2|.
CASSQDWPRVPSNYGYTF
TGTGCCAGCAGCCAAGATTGGCCCAGGGTCCCCTCTAACTATGGCTACACCTTC
>.|TRBV30|TRBJ1-6|.
CAWSNRAGSPLHF
TGTGCCTGGAGTAACAGGGCGGGTTCACCCCTCCACTTT
>once|TRBV14|TRBJ1-1|.
CASSQGYGNTEAFF
TGTGCCAGCAGCCAAGGATACGGGAACACTGAAGCTTTCTTT
>.|TRBV28|TRBJ1-6|TRBD1
CASSPGTGGSPLHF
TGTGCCAGCAGCCCCGGGACAGGGGGCTCACCCCTCCACTTT
>.|TRBV19|TRBJ2-7|TRBD1
CASKDRGDPYEQYF
TGTGCCAGTAAGGACAGGGGGGATCCCTACGAGCAGTACTTC
>.|TRBV28|TRBJ2-4|TRBD1
CASTGQAVGIQYF
TGTGCCAGCACCGGACAGGCAGTGGGCATTCAGTACTTC